This entry is about one T cell receptor (beta chain). This clone was recorded once. Its antigen is still unknown. Per-base quality was not reported, and no clone a single base away is much larger than it. The time point tag for this specimen amounts to: cells obtained before transplantation from donor or recipient. CD3+CD4+ and CD3+CD8+ populations were FACS-sorted from unstimulated pre-transplant donor and recipient cells taken from spleen or lymph nodes. This sample stems from a study of graft-versus-host responses after intestinal transplantation (dated by TCRdb to the early 2020s). A note on the overall study: The transplants that recipients received were multivisceral, liver-intestinal, or isolated intestinal. Every recipient was given anti-thymocyte globulin induction, then maintenance tacrolimus and steroids for roughly 3 years. Bulk TCR-beta CDR3 sequencing was used to track graft-versus-host and host-versus-graft alloreactive T cell clones in the graft, circulation and bone marrow after intestinal transplantation. To identify alloreactive clones, pre-transplant mixed lymphocyte reaction products were sequenced and then compared with unstimulated pre-transplant donor and recipient T cells. A cohort of 24 intestinal transplant recipients, including one retransplant, was enrolled, and 3 patients lacking pretransplant specimens were excluded. A peak of at least 4% donor T cells among recipient peripheral blood mononuclear cells was the definition used for donor T cell macrochimerism. Rather than being sequenced by the commercial service, samples from a few later patients were sequenced in-house on an Illumina MiSeq and processed with MiXCR.

Library preparation employed the immunoSEQ multiplex PCR assay. For most patients, genomic DNA was isolated with the Qiagen DNeasy Blood and Tissue Kit and sent frozen to Adaptive Biotechnologies for TCR sequencing. For most patients, high-throughput TCR-beta CDR3 sequencing of genomic DNA was performed by Adaptive Biotechnologies. The study's own analysis went as follows. Adaptive's ImmunoSEQ software was the source of the TCR sequencing data for over 15 patients, while a few other patients were processed with MiXCR and VDJtools. To correct CD4 versus CD8 sorting errors, sequences present in both subsets at a frequency ratio below 5:1 were removed. Because the origin of CDR3 nucleotide sequences shared between donor and recipient could not be assigned, those sequences were removed. To count as alloreactive, a clone needed at least 2-fold expansion over unstimulated cells and a minimum CFSE-low frequency of 0.002% (template counts) or 0.001% (read counts). Mappable clones were those detected in sequenced pre-transplant spleen, lymph node, or MLR CFSE-low populations of the donor or recipient. Cumulative frequency of alloreactive clones was calculated as a percentage of all sequences weighted by copy number. As stored in TCRdb, this immuneACCESS dataset retains in-frame rearrangements with V and J assigned. A fraction of the clones does not appear; measured against another copy, unresolved V genes explain less than half of the discrepancy, and the remainder lacks a known reason. The V and J calls and clone size were taken over from that table, and D and trimming were inferred from the DNA. Present in this sample are approximately 120,000 clones, approximately 92% of which were seen just once. The top ten clones comprise 0.16% of the sample.

Results and caveats for the whole study, not just this receptor: High GvH to HvG T cell clonal ratios were observed in the allografts of patients with donor T cell macrochimerism. Peak levels of circulating GvH clones were associated with declines in HvG clones early after transplant. The relatively low number and heterogeneity of intestinal transplant patients limited the conclusions. GvH clones were detected in recipient bone marrow, and some of these GvH clones were observed earlier in ileal mucosa or blood, consistent with an intestinal mucosal origin.

The germline ends are 9 bases apart after V is trimmed by 3 bases and J by 0 bases. The CDR3 contains 15 residues, cysteine and phenylalanine counted. Solely the CDR3 DNA is kept, with 45 bases framed from the first base. As encoded in the germline V gene, CDR1 is MGHDK while CDR2 is SYGVNS. Sample: unstimulated CD4+ T cells sorted from spleen or lymph node cells, taken before intestinal transplant. The source of this sequence is a human donor who received an intestinal transplant. The chain couples TRBV25-1 to TRBJ1-3; the D gene is not confidently resolved. In nucleotide form, the sequence is TGTGCCAGCAGTGATCCGGGGTACTCTGGAAACACCATATATTTT. Protein translation: CASSDPGYSGNTIYF.